The clone carrying this TCR beta chain is termed medium-sized. The data were taken from a study of metastatic and nonmetastatic thyroid tumors. TCRdb called clones again from the PCR reads with MiXCR. Of some 12,000 clones in the sample, roughly two fifths are singletons; the top ten hold approximately 15%. CDR3 length: 15 residues. The ends were cut back, 3 bases at V and 5 bases at J, with 14 bases in the middle. Germline assignment: CDR1 MDHEN and CDR2 SYDVKM. Every patient underwent thyroid surgery untreated. The sequenced sample consisted of tumor tissue. The J gene is TRBJ1-5, the V gene TRBV28; D possibly corresponds to TRBD1 (6 bases). This receptor was identified in a female donor with papillary thyroid cancer or a benign thyroid nodule (not recorded which). Some clones in this sample may be carry-over from other donors' samples. In nucleotides, the CDR3 is TGTGCCAGCAGTTTGTCCACAGCAGGGGATCAGCCCCAGCATTTT. This gives the protein CASSLSTAGDQPQHF.